Following are 23 T cell receptor beta chains from one sample sequenced in a study of OX40 agonist ivuxolimab in advanced cancers. TCRdb's copy holds only in-frame clones and misses some; the assay was immunoSEQ multiplex PCR. This sample carries roughly 91,000 clones, 70% to 90% of them seen once, and the ten largest clones take 0.79%. Sequenced material: CD4+ or CD8+ T cells sorted from blood, taken in a trial of the OX40 agonist ivuxolimab. The receptors derive from an adult with an advanced solid tumor such as melanoma, head and neck, liver or kidney cancer.

The J gene is TRBJ1-2, the V gene TRBV6-6, with D possibly matching TRBD1 (5 bases). Germline V gene data show CDR1 as MNHNY and CDR2 as SVGAGI (reference sequence). The CDR3 is 13 residues long. V lost 3 bases to trimming and J lost 5 bases, with 10 bases between them. The CDR3 coding sequence is TGTGCCAGCAGTTATGGGGGGAGTTATGGCTACACCTTC. Its protein is CASSYGGSYGYTF.

The J gene is TRBJ1-5, the V gene TRBV21-1. TRBV21-1 is a recognized pseudogene. The CDR3 sequence is 17 residues long. CDR3 protein: CASSKGALGRDGQPQHF. CDR3 nucleotide sequence: TGTGCCAGCAGCAAAGGGGCATTGGGGAGAGACGGGCAGCCCCAGCATTTT.

The rearrangement links TRBV2 to TRBJ1-1, with a weak D call TRBD1 (6 bases). CDR1 is SNHLY and CDR2 is FYNNEI in the germline V gene. The CDR3 sequence is 17 residues long. V was shortened by 6 bases and J by 1 base, with 21 bases between the two germline ends. CDR3 nucleotide sequence: TGTGCCAGCAGGGGGGCAACGAAGAGTGCAGAGAACACTGAAGCTTTCTTT. It yields the protein CASRGATKSAENTEAFF.

The rearrangement joins TRBV18 to TRBJ2-3; tentative D call: TRBD1 (6 bases). Germline values: CDR1 KGHSH, CDR2 LQKENI. The CDR3 consists of 16 residues. V shed 4 bases and J shed 2 bases, with 16 bases lying between them. The CDR3 loop is CASSLRTAKPTDTQYF. CDR3 nucleotide sequence: TGTGCCAGCTCACTTAGGACAGCAAAACCCACAGATACGCAGTATTTT.

The V and J genes are TRBV19 and TRBJ2-7; D remains ambiguous. The CDR3 runs to 17 residues. Germline V gene data show CDR1 as LNHDA and CDR2 as SQIVND (reference sequence). Between the trimmed V and J ends, which lost 0 bases and 0 bases, there was a span of 15 bases. CDR3 loop: CASSIEASLPSSYEQYF. The CDR3 nucleotides are TGTGCCAGTAGTATAGAGGCCTCGCTCCCGAGCTCCTACGAGCAGTACTTC.

The chain carries TRBV19 and TRBJ2-5; 11 bases fit TRBD1. CDR3 size: 15 residues. CDR1 and CDR2 from the germline V gene are LNHDA and SQIVND (reference sequence). V was clipped by 10 bases and J by 3 bases; unmatched bases: 10. The CDR3 here is CATKRTGGMEETQYF. The CDR3 nucleotides read TGTGCCACCAAGAGGACAGGGGGCATGGAAGAGACCCAGTACTTC.

The gene calls are TRBV5-4 and TRBJ2-3, with 8 bases identical to TRBD2. The V segment lost 4 bases and the J segment 0 bases; nucleotides outside the gene matches: 13. The CDR3 covers 18 residues. Germline V gives CDR1 SGHNT, CDR2 YYREEE (reference sequence). The DNA of the CDR3 is TGTGCCAGCAGCCCCGGGGGGGCCGTTTCTACTAGCACAGATACGCAGTATTTT. The encoded protein is CASSPGGAVSTSTDTQYF.

V usage is TRBV5-4 and J usage is TRBJ2-1; 13 bases line up with TRBD2. The ends lost 0 bases at V and 7 bases at J; junction bases unmatched: 4. CDR1 is SGHNT and CDR2 is YYREEE in the germline V gene (reference sequence). This CDR3 is 16 amino acids long. DNA for the CDR3: TGTGCCAGCAGCTTGGGGACTAGCGGGGGCCAGAATGAGCAGTTCTTC. It encodes CASSLGTSGGQNEQFF.

The rearrangement joins TRBV7-2 to TRBJ2-7; tentatively, D is TRBD1 (6 bases). CDR3 size: 17 residues. Per germline, CDR1 SGHTA and CDR2 FQGNSA. The V and J ends lost 5 bases and 2 bases respectively, with 22 bases between them. DNA for the CDR3: TGTGCCAGCAGCCTCCAAATGTTGGGATACAGGGCCTACGAGCAGTACTTC. Amino acids: CASSLQMLGYRAYEQYF.

The CDR3 bases are TGTGCCAGCAAAGGTTATCAGCCCCAGCATTTT. Protein sequence: CASKGYQPQHF. This chain links TRBV6-5 with TRBJ1-5; no clear D gene. The germline V gene encodes CDR1 MNHEY and CDR2 SVGAGI. The CDR3 is 11 amino acids. V was pared by 7 bases and J by 5 bases, with 6 bases between.

The chain uses TRBV9 and TRBJ1-2, with TRBD1 as a possible D gene (6 bases). V was clipped by 0 bases and J by 5 bases, with 11 bases between them. This CDR3 comprises 14 residues. The germline gives CDR1 SGDLS, CDR2 YYNGEE. This CDR3 is CASSVALQGYGYTF. For the CDR3, the DNA is TGTGCCAGCAGCGTAGCTCTTCAGGGGTATGGCTACACCTTC.

The CDR3 is CASSMPGTGFGAFF. CDR3 nucleotide sequence: TGTGCCAGTAGTATGCCGGGGACAGGGTTCGGAGCTTTCTTT. The V and J genes are TRBV19 and TRBJ1-1; 9 nucleotides line up with TRBD1. V lost 3 bases, J lost 10 bases, and 9 bases stayed unmatched. The CDR3 totals 14 residues. CDR1 LNHDA and CDR2 SQIVND come from the germline V gene (reference sequence).

The chain recombines TRBV2 with TRBJ1-5, with D possibly matching TRBD1 (5 bases). V lost 4 bases and J lost 5, with 21 bases in between. This CDR3 is built from 17 residues. Germline CDR1 SNHLY, CDR2 FYNNEI. The CDR3 DNA is TGTGCCAGCAGTGTCCAGGGCGGAGCCCCGGGATATCAGCCCCAGCATTTT. Translated: CASSVQGGAPGYQPQHF.

V and J are TRBV4-3 and TRBJ2-2, with D maybe TRBD2 (6 bases). From germline, CDR1 is LGHNA and CDR2 YSLEER. This CDR3 contains 16 residues. Trimming shortened V by 3 bases and J by 4 bases, and 15 bases separated the two germline ends. The CDR3 DNA is TGCGCCAGCAGCCAGGGCGGAGGGATTAGCACCGGGGAGCTGTTTTTT. Protein: CASSQGGGISTGELFF.

The rearrangement joins TRBV27 to TRBJ2-2, with unresolved D. CDR3 length: 12 amino acids. Germline V gene lookup returns CDR1 MNHEY and CDR2 SMNVEV (reference sequence). The V end was cut by 6 bases, the J end by 6 bases, with 8 bases between. DNA for the CDR3: TGTGCCAGCAGGTTTTCAGCCGGGGAGCTGTTTTTT. Protein sequence: CASRFSAGELFF.

This chain joins TRBV21-1 and TRBJ2-5; no check of the table's D call, TRBD2, against the DNA was made. TRBV21-1 is noted as a pseudogene. The CDR3 is 16 amino acids. This CDR3 reads CASSKAPARRQETQYF. Written as DNA, the CDR3 is TGTGCCAGCAGCAAAGCCCCGGCTAGGCGGCAAGAGACCCAGTACTTC.

V and J are TRBV10-3 and TRBJ1-2, with 10 bases matching TRBD1. J gave up 8 bases and V 6 bases, and 6 bases lay outside the gene matches. The germline gives CDR1 ENHRY, CDR2 SYGVKD. The length of the CDR3 is 13 residues. In DNA form, the CDR3 reads TGTGCCATCAGATCCGGGACAGGGGACGGCTACACCTTC. Its protein is CAIRSGTGDGYTF.

The chain recombines TRBV27 with TRBJ1-3; 7 nucleotides match TRBD1. From germline, CDR1 is MNHEY and CDR2 SMNVEV (reference sequence). The CDR3 spans 18 residues. V shed 6 bases, J shed 0 bases, and the junction held 14 bases outside the gene matches. CDR3 nucleotides: TGTGCCAGCAGCCTATCCTCGACAGGGACCTACTCTGGAAACACCATATATTTT. The encoded protein is CASSLSSTGTYSGNTIYF.

V and J are TRBV5-1 and TRBJ2-5; D is possibly TRBD1 (5 bases). The CDR3 is 16 amino acids. Germline CDR1 and CDR2: SGHRS and YFSETQ. The V and J ends lost 0 bases and 5 bases respectively, with 17 bases between them. CDR3 sequence (DNA): TGCGCCAGCAGCTTGGAGGTGGCTCCAAAGGGGGAGACCCAGTACTTC. Translation gives CASSLEVAPKGETQYF.

The rearrangement uses TRBV7-6 and TRBJ1-4; 7 bases match TRBD1. The trim removed 2 bases at V and 5 bases at J, leaving 8 bases unmatched. Germline V gives CDR1 SGHVS, CDR2 FNYEAQ. This CDR3 has 16 residues. The CDR3 DNA sequence: TGTGCCAGCAGCTTAAGGACAGGTGCCGGCAATGAAAAACTGTTTTTT. Its protein is CASSLRTGAGNEKLFF.

The rearrangement uses TRBV5-5 and TRBJ2-7; no clear D gene. The CDR3 is made up of 15 amino acids. Germline V gives CDR1 SGHKS, CDR2 YYEKEE (reference sequence). With 0 bases removed from V and 7 bases from J, the gap between germline ends came to 17 bases. The CDR3 sequence is CASSLDPTGFGEQYF. In nucleotides, the CDR3 is TGTGCCAGCAGCTTGGATCCTACGGGTTTTGGAGAGCAGTACTTC.

This chain uses TRBV7-9 with TRBJ2-2; 7 bases line up with TRBD1. The CDR3 spans 15 residues. In germline, CDR1 is SEHNR, CDR2 FQNEAQ (reference sequence). Unmatched junction bases numbered 10, after V lost 5 bases and J lost 7 bases. For the CDR3, the DNA is TGTGCCAGCAGCCGGGACAGCGATTTCGTCGGGGAGCTGTTTTTT. Translating it yields CASSRDSDFVGELFF.

The rearrangement uses TRBV28 and TRBJ2-6; TRBD1 matches 7 bases. CDR1 MDHEN and CDR2 SYDVKM come from the germline V gene. V trimming: 6 bases; J trimming: 1 base; junction bases outside the gene matches: 9. The CDR3 spans 17 residues. CDR3 sequence (DNA): TGTGCCAGCAGCCAGGGGGTTACTGGTTCTGGGGCCAACGTCCTGACTTTC. Residues: CASSQGVTGSGANVLTF.